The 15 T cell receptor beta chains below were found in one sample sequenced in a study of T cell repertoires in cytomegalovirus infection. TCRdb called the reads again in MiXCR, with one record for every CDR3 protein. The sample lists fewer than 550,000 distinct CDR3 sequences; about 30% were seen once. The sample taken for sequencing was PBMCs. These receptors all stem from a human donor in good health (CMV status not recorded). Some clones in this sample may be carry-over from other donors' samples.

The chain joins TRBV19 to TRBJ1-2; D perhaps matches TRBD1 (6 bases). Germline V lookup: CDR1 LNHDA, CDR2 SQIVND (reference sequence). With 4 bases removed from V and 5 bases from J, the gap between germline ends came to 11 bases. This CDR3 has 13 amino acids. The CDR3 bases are TGTGCCAGTAGTACTACACAGGGATATGGCTACACCTTC. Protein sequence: CASSTTQGYGYTF.

This CDR3 reads CASSLREGDGQFF. The CDR3 DNA reads TGTGCCAGCAGTTTGAGAGAGGGGGATGGTCAGTTCTTC. The chain recombines TRBV12-3 or TRBV12-4 with TRBJ2-1; weak D call: TRBD1 (6 bases). Trimming cost V 3 bases and J 13 bases, with 16 bases left between them. The CDR3 covers 13 residues.

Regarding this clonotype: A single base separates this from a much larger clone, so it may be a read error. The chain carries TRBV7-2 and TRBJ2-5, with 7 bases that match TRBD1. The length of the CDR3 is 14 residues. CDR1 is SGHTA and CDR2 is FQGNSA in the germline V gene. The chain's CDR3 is CANSPNRGQETQYF. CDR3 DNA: TGTGCCAACAGCCCCAACAGGGGTCAAGAGACCCAGTACTTC.

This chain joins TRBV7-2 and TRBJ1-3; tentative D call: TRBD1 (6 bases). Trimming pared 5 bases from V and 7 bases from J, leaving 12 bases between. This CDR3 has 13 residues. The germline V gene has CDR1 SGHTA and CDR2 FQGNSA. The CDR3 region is CASSQGQQNTIYF. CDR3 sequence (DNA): TGTGCCAGCAGCCAAGGACAGCAGAACACCATATATTTT.

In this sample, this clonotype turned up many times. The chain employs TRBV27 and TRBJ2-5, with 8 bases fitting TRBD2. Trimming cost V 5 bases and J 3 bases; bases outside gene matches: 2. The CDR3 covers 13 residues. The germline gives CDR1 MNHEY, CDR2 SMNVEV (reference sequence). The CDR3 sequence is CASSRLAKETQYF. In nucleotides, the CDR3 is TGTGCCAGCAGTCGACTAGCGAAAGAGACCCAGTACTTC.

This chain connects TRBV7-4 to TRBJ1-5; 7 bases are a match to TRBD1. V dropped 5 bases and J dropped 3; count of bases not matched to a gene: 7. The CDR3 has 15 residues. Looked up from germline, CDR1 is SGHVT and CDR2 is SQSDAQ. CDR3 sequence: CASSPGDSTNQPQHF. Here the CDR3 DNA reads TGTGCCAGCAGCCCGGGGGACAGTACCAATCAGCCCCAGCATTTT.

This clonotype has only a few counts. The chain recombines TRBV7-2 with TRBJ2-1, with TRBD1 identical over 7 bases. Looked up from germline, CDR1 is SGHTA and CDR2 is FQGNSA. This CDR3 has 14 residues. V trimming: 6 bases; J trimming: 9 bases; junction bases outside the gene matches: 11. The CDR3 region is CASSYGTATTEQFF. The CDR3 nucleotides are TGTGCCAGCAGTTACGGGACAGCGACAACTGAGCAGTTCTTC.

The CDR3 is CASRKAGAGELFF. CDR3 coding DNA: TGTGCCAGCAGAAAGGCGGGGGCCGGGGAGCTGTTTTTT. This chain connects TRBV2 to TRBJ2-2; TRBD2 aligns across 7 bases. J gave up 6 bases and V 6 bases, and 4 bases lay outside the gene matches. CDR3 size: 13 residues. The germline CDR1 and CDR2 sequences are SNHLY and FYNNEI.

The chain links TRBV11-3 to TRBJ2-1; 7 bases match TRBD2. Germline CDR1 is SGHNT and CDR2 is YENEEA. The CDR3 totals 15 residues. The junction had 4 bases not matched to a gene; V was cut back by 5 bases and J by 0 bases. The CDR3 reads CASSQRLASYNEQFF. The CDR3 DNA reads TGTGCCAGCAGCCAGAGACTAGCCTCCTACAATGAGCAGTTCTTC.

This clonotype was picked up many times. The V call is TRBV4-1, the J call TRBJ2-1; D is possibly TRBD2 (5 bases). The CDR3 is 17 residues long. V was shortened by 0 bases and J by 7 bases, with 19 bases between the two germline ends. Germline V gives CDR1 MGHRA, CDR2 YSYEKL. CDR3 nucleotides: TGCGCCAGCAGCCAAGATCGGTTTGGGCGGGTAAGGAATGAGCAGTTCTTC. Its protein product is CASSQDRFGRVRNEQFF.

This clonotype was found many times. CDR3: CASSLRYSSANQPQHF. Here the CDR3 DNA reads TGTGCCAGCAGCCTCCGATATTCTAGCGCAAATCAGCCCCAGCATTTT. The rearrangement uses TRBV7-2 and TRBJ1-5; D is uncertain. Trimming took off 5 bases at V and 4 bases at J, with 18 bases between the two ends. CDR3 length equals 16 residues. CDR1 is SGHTA, CDR2 FQGNSA, per germline.

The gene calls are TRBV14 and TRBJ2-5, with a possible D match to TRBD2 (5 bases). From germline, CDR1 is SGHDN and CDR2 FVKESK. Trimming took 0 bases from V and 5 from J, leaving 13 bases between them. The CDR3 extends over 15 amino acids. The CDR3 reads CASSQELGGFETQYF. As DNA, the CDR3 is TGTGCCAGCAGCCAAGAACTTGGAGGATTTGAGACCCAGTACTTC.

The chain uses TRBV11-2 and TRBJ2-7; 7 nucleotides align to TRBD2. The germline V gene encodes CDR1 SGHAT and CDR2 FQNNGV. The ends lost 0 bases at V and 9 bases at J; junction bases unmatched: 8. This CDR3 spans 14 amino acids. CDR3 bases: TGTGCCAGCAGCTTAGATGGGGGGGATGGCGTGCAGTACGTC. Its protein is CASSLDGGDGVQYV.

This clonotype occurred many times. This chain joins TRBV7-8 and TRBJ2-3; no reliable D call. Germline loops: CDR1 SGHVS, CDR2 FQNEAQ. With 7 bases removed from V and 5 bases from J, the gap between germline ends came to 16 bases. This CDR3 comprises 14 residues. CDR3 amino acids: CASIPRVLGDTQYF. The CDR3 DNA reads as TGTGCCAGCATCCCACGGGTTCTTGGAGATACGCAGTATTTT.

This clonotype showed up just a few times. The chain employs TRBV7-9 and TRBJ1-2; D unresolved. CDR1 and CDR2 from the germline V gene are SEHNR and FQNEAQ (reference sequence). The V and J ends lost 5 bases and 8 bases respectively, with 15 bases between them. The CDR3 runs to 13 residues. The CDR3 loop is CASSLLRAEGYTF. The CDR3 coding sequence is TGTGCCAGCAGCCTCCTGCGGGCTGAGGGCTACACCTTC.